This record looks at one T cell receptor (beta chain) sequence and its context. This sample is part of a study of blood T cell repertoires in COVID-19. Across the study: Both acute and convalescent COVID-19 samples were obtained from the United States, Italy and Spain.

Trimming cost V 1 base and J 0 bases; bases outside gene matches: 8. The CDR3 has 17 amino acids. Per the germline V gene, CDR1 is SGHRS and CDR2 is YFSETQ. Authors' processing steps: The assay estimated nucleated cells by amplifying reference gene primers. Assay: immunoSEQ multiplex PCR; the TCRdb copy retains only in-frame clones and omits some. V and J calls and clone size are those listed in that table; D and trimming were worked out from the DNA. The table lists roughly 200,000 clones, 85% to 90% of them singletons. The chain joins TRBV5-1 to TRBJ1-1, with TRBD1 identical over 8 bases. This sequence originates from a woman aged 60-75 years with acute or convalescent COVID-19. The source material was peripheral blood. The CDR3 loop is CASSLRGQDSLNTEAFF. DNA for the CDR3: TGCGCCAGCAGCTTGAGGGGACAGGATAGCCTGAACACTGAAGCTTTCTTT.